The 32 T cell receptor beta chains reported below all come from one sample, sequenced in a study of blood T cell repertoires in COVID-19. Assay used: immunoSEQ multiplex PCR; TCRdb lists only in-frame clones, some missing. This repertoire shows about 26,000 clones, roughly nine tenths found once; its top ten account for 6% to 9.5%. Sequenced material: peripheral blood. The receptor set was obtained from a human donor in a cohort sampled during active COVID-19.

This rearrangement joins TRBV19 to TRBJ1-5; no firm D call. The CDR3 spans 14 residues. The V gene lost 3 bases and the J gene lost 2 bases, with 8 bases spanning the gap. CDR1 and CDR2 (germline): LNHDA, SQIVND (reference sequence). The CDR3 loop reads CASSIFPGNQPQHF. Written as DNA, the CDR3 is TGTGCCAGTAGTATTTTTCCTGGCAATCAGCCCCAGCATTTT.

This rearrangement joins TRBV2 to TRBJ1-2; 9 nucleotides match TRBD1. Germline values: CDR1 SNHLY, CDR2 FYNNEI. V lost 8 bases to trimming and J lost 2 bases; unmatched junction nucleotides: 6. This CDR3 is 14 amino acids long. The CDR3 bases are TGTGCCAGCGGGGGACAGGGTGGGAACTATGGCTACACCTTC. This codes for CASGGQGGNYGYTF.

CDR3 in amino acids: CASREIERERSYEQYF. The CDR3, as DNA: TGTGCCAGCAGGGAAATAGAGCGGGAGCGGTCCTACGAGCAGTACTTC. This chain links TRBV21-1 with TRBJ2-7; the D segment call TRBD2 is taken from the table without a DNA check. TRBV21-1 is given as a pseudogene. The CDR3 is made up of 16 amino acids.

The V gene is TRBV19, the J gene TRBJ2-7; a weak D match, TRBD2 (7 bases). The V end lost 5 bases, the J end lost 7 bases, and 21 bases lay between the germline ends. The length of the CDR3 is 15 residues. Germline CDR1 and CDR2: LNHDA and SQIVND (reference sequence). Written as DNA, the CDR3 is TGTGCCAGTAGTCCCCGGGGGGCCCTTTCAAGGGAGCAGTACTTC. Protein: CASSPRGALSREQYF.

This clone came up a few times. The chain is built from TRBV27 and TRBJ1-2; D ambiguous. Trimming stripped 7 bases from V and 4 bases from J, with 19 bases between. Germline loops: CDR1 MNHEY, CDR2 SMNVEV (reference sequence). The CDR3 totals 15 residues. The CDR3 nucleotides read TGTGCCAGCACCTCCTCCGGTGGGCAGATCTATGGCTACACCTTC. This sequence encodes CASTSSGGQIYGYTF.

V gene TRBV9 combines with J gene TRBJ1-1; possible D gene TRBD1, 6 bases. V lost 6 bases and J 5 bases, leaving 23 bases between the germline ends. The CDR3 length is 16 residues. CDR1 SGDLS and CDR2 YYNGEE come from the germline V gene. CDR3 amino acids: CASKKGTGIGGTEAFF. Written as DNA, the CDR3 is TGTGCCAGCAAAAAGGGCACAGGGATCGGTGGAACTGAAGCTTTCTTT.

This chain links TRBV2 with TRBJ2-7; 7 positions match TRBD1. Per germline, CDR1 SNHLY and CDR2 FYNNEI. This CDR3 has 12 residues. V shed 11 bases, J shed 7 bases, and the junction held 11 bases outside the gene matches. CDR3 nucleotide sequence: TGTGCCGCAGGGGGTTCCTCCCTGGAGCAGTACTTC. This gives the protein CAAGGSSLEQYF. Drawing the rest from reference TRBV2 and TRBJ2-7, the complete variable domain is EPEVTQTPSHQVTQMGQEVILRCVPISNHLYFYWYRQILGQKVEFLVSFYNNEISEKSEIFDDQFSVERPDGSNFTLKIRSTKLEDSAMYFCAAGGSSLEQYFGPGTRLTVT.

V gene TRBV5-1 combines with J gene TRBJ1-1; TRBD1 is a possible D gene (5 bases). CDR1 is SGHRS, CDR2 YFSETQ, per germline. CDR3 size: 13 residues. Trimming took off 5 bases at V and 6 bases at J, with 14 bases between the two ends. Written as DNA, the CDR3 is TGCGCCAGCAGTGTCGGAGACAGTGCTGAAGCTTTCTTT. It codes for CASSVGDSAEAFF.

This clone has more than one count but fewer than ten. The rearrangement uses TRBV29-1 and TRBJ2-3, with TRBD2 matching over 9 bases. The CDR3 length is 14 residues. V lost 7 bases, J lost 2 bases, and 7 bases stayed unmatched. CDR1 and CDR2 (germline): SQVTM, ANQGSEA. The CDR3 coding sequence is TGCAGCGGCCAGCCGGGACTAGCCACAGATACGCAGTATTTT. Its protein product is CSGQPGLATDTQYF.

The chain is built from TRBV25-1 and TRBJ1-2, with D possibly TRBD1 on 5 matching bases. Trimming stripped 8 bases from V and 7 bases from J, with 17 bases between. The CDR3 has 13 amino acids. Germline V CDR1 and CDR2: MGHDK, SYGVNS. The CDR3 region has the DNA TGTGCCAGCTCACCTCAGGGAATCGGTGGCTACACCTTC. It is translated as CASSPQGIGGYTF.

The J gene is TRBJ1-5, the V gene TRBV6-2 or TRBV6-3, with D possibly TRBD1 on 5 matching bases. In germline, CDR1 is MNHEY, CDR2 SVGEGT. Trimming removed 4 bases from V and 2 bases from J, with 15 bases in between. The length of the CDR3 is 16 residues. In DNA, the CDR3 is TGTGCCAGCAGTTCCCTGGGGAGGGGCGGCAATCAGCCCCAGCATTTT. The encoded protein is CASSSLGRGGNQPQHF.

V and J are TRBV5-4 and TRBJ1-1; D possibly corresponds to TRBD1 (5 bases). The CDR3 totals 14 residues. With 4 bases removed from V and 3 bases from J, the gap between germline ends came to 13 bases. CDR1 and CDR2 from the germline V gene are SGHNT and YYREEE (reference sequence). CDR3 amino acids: CASSPSGRDTEAFF. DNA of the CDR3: TGTGCCAGCAGCCCCTCGGGCAGGGACACTGAAGCTTTCTTT.

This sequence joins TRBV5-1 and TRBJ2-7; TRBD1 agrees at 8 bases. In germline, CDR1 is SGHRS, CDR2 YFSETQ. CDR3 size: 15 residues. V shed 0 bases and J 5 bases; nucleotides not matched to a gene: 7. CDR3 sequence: CASSLAEDRGNEQYF. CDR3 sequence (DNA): TGCGCCAGCAGCTTGGCCGAAGACAGGGGTAACGAGCAGTACTTC.

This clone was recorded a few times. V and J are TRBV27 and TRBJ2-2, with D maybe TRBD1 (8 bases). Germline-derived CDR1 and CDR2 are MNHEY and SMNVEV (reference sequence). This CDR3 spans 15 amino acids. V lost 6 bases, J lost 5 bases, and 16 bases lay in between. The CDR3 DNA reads TGTGCCAGCAGATCTACAGGGGGGGTGACCGGGGAGCTGTTTTTT. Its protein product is CASRSTGGVTGELFF.

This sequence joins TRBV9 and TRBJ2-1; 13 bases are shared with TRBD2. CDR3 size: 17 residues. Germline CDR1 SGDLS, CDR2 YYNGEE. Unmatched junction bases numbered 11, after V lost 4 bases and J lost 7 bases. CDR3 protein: CASSPSGTSGMRNEQFF. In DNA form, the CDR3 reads TGTGCCAGCAGCCCATCCGGGACTAGCGGGATGAGGAATGAGCAGTTCTTC.

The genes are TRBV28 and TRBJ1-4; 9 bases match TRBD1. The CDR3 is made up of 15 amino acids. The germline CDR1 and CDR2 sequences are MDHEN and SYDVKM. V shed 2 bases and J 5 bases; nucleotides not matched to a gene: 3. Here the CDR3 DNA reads TGTGCCAGCAGTTTAGGCGGGACAGGGAATGAAAAACTGTTTTTT. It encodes CASSLGGTGNEKLFF.

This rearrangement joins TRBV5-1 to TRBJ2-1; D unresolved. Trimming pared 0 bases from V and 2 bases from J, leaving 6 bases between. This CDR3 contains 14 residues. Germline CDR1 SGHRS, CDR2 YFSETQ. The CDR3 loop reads CASSLGDTYNEQFF. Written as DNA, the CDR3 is TGCGCCAGCAGCTTGGGTGACACCTACAATGAGCAGTTCTTC.

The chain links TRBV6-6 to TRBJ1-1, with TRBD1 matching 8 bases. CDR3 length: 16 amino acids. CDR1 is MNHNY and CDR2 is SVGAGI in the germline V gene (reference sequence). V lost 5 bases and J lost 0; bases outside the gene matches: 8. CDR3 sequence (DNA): TGTGCCAGCAGTCGCCCGACAGGGGAGGTGAACACTGAAGCTTTCTTT. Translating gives CASSRPTGEVNTEAFF.

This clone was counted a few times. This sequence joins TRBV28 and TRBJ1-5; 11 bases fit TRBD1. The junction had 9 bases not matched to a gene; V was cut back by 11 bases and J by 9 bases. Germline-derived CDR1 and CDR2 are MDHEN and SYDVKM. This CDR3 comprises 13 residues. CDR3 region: CAGGQGVGGPQHF. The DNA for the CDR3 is TGTGCCGGGGGACAGGGGGTCGGTGGGCCCCAGCATTTT.

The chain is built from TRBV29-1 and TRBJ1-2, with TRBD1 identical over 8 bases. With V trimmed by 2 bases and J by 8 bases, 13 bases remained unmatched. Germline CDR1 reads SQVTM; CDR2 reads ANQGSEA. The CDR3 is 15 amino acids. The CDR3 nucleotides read TGCAGCGTTGAAAAAGGGGCAGGGGGCTTAGGAGGCTACACCTTC. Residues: CSVEKGAGGLGGYTF.

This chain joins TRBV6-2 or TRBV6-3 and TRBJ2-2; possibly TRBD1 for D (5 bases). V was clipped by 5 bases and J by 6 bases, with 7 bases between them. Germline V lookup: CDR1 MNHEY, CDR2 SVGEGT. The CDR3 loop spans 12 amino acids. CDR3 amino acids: CASSRGSGELFF. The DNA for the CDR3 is TGTGCCAGCAGTAGGGGTTCCGGGGAGCTGTTTTTT.

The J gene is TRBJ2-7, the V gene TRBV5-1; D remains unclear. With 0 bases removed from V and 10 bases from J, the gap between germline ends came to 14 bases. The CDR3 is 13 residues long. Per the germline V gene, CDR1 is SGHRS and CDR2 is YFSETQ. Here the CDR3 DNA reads TGCGCCAGCAGCTTGGCGGATAACCAGCGTCAGTACTTC. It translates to CASSLADNQRQYF.

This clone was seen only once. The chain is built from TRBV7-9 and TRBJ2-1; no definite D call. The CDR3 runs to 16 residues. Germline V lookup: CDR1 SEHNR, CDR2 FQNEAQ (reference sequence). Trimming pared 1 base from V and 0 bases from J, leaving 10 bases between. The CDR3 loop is CASSLVLGSSYNEQFF. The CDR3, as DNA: TGTGCCAGCAGCTTAGTCCTAGGCTCCTCCTACAATGAGCAGTTCTTC.

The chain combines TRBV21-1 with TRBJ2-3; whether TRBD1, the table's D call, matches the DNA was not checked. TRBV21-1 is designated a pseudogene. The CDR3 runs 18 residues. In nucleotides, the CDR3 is TGTGCCAACTGGAGGGACAGGGCGTATTGGCCACACACAGATACGCAGTATTTT. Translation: CANWRDRAYWPHTDTQYF.

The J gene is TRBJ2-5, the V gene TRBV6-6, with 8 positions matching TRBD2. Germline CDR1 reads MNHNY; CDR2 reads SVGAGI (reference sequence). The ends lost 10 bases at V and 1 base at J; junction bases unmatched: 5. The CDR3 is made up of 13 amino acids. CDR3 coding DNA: TGTGCCACGGGAGGGGCTCCCCAAGAGACCCAGTACTTC. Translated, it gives CATGGAPQETQYF.

Here the CDR3 reads CASSYIVWSGDRNEQFF. The CDR3 coding sequence is TGTGCCAGCAGTTATATTGTCTGGAGCGGGGATAGGAATGAGCAGTTCTTC. The gene calls are TRBV6-2 or TRBV6-3 and TRBJ2-1; 7 bases match TRBD2. CDR1 is MNHEY, CDR2 SVGEGT, per germline. Trimming cost V 3 bases and J 7 bases; bases outside gene matches: 15. The CDR3 spans 17 residues.

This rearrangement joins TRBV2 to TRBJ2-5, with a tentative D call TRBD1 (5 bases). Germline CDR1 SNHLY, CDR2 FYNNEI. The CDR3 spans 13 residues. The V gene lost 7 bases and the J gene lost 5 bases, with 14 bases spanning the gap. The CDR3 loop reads CASTPRVTETQYF. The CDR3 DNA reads TGTGCCAGCACCCCCAGGGTCACGGAGACCCAGTACTTC. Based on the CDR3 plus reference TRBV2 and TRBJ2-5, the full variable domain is EPEVTQTPSHQVTQMGQEVILRCVPISNHLYFYWYRQILGQKVEFLVSFYNNEISEKSEIFDDQFSVERPDGSNFTLKIRSTKLEDSAMYFCASTPRVTETQYFGPGTRLLVL.

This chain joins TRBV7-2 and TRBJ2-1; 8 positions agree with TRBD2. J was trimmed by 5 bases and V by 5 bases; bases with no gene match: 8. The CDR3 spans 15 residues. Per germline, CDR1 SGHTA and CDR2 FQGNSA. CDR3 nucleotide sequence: TGTGCCAGCAGCCCCGGACTAGCCCCCAACAATGAGCAGTTCTTC. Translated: CASSPGLAPNNEQFF.

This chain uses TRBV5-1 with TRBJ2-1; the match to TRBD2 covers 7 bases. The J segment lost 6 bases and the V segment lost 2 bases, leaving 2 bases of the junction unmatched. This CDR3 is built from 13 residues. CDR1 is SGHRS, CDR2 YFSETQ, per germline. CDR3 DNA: TGCGCCAGCAGCTTCGCGGGGGTCAATGAGCAGTTCTTC. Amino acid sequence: CASSFAGVNEQFF.

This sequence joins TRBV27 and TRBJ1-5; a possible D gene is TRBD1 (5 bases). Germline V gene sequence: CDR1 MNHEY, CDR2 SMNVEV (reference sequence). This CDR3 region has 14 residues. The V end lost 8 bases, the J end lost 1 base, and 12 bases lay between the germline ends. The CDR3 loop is CASGRTPSNQPQHF. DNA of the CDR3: TGTGCCAGCGGAAGGACACCGAGCAATCAGCCCCAGCATTTT.

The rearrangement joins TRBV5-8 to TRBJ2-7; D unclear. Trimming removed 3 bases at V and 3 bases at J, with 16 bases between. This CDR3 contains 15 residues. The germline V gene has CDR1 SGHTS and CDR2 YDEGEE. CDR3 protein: CASSYWSPGGYEQYF. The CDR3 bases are TGTGCCAGCAGCTACTGGTCGCCTGGCGGCTACGAGCAGTACTTC.

CDR3 in amino acids: CASRDNSPWNEQFF. The CDR3 DNA sequence: TGTGCCAGCAGAGACAACTCCCCCTGGAATGAGCAGTTCTTC. V usage is TRBV6-5 and J usage is TRBJ2-1, with D unresolved. Germline V gene data show CDR1 as MNHEY and CDR2 as SVGAGI. The CDR3 loop spans 14 amino acids. The ends were cut back, 6 bases at V and 7 bases at J, with 16 bases in the middle.